What follows are 12 T cell receptor beta chains derived from one specimen sequenced in a study of blood T cell repertoires in COVID-19. The table came from immunoSEQ multiplex PCR; TCRdb's copy has only in-frame clones and leaves some out. The data show 180,000 or so clones, with 65% to 90% seen just once and roughly 8% held by the top ten. What was sequenced was peripheral blood. Every receptor here comes from a man in his sixties with acute or convalescent COVID-19.

The genes are TRBV6-6 and TRBJ1-2; tentative D call: TRBD1 (5 bases). Germline V gene data show CDR1 as MNHNY and CDR2 as SVGAGI (reference sequence). The CDR3 runs to 15 residues. Trimming left V 6 bases short and J 6 bases short, with 20 bases between. CDR3 sequence: CASSPGQGRSHGYTF. DNA of the CDR3: TGTGCCAGCAGCCCCGGACAAGGTCGGTCCCATGGCTACACCTTC.

The chain has TRBV11-2 and TRBJ1-3; 7 nucleotides agree with TRBD1. With V trimmed by 4 bases and J by 2 bases, 2 bases remained unmatched. Germline V gene data show CDR1 as SGHAT and CDR2 as FQNNGV. This CDR3 region has 14 residues. CDR3 nucleotides: TGTGCCAGCAGCTCGGGACAGACTGGAAACACCATATATTTT. Translating gives CASSSGQTGNTIYF.

The chain employs TRBV27 and TRBJ2-4, with 8 bases identical to TRBD1. V lost 5 bases, J lost 0 bases, and 9 bases stayed unmatched. The CDR3 contains 17 residues. Germline CDR1 reads MNHEY; CDR2 reads SMNVEV (reference sequence). The CDR3 loop is CASSKLTGVLAKNIQYF. In DNA, the CDR3 is TGTGCCAGCAGTAAATTGACAGGGGTACTAGCCAAAAACATTCAGTACTTC.

This rearrangement joins TRBV30 to TRBJ2-7; weak D call: TRBD1 (8 bases). The CDR3 has 12 residues. V lost 5 bases to trimming and J lost 5 bases, with 13 bases between them. Germline V gene lookup returns CDR1 GTSNPN and CDR2 SVGIG (reference sequence). CDR3 amino acids: CAWGQGGHEQYF. DNA for the CDR3: TGTGCCTGGGGACAGGGAGGGCACGAGCAGTACTTC.

This sequence joins TRBV9 and TRBJ1-4; 9 bases map to TRBD1. V shed 4 bases, J shed 7 bases, and the junction held 5 bases outside the gene matches. The germline CDR1 and CDR2 sequences are SGDLS and YYNGEE. The CDR3 consists of 14 residues. The CDR3 DNA is TGTGCCAGCAGCCAGGGACAGGGAGGTGAAAAACTGTTTTTT. Residues: CASSQGQGGEKLFF.

The chain employs TRBV27 and TRBJ2-1; TRBD1 matches 7 bases. V trimming: 4 bases; J trimming: 7 bases; junction bases outside the gene matches: 1. This CDR3 spans 12 amino acids. CDR1 and CDR2 (germline): MNHEY, SMNVEV (reference sequence). The CDR3 region is CASSSQGNEQFF. The CDR3 nucleotides are TGTGCCAGCAGTTCACAGGGGAATGAGCAGTTCTTC.

The chain recombines TRBV30 with TRBJ2-7; D remains unclear. Germline V gives CDR1 GTSNPN, CDR2 SVGIG (reference sequence). V lost 4 bases, J lost 1 base, and 5 bases lay in between. The CDR3 totals 11 residues. The CDR3 region has the DNA TGTGCCTGGACGGGTTCCTACGAGCAGTACTTC. Its translation is CAWTGSYEQYF.

The chain recombines TRBV4-1 with TRBJ1-2; D is unclear. The CDR3 covers 12 residues. V was cut by 4 bases and J by 8 bases, with 11 bases left in between. Germline assignment: CDR1 MGHRA and CDR2 YSYEKL. Written as DNA, the CDR3 is TGCGCCAGCAGCCTACAGCCGGGAGGCTACACCTTC. Its protein is CASSLQPGGYTF.

The rearrangement links TRBV7-2 to TRBJ2-5; 10 bases match TRBD1. J gave up 4 bases and V 5 bases, and 4 bases lay outside the gene matches. Germline loops: CDR1 SGHTA, CDR2 FQGNSA. The CDR3 runs 14 residues. The CDR3 reads CASSRDRGSETQYF. In DNA form, the CDR3 reads TGTGCCAGCAGCCGGGACAGGGGATCAGAGACCCAGTACTTC.

V gene TRBV3-1 (or the pseudogene TRBV3-2) combines with J gene TRBJ1-3; weak D call: TRBD1 (6 bases). The germline V and J ends were trimmed by 1 base and 3 bases, with 13 bases remaining between them. The CDR3 is 16 amino acids. Germline V gene lookup returns CDR1 LGHDT and CDR2 YNNKEL (reference sequence). This chain's CDR3 is CASSQGTGMGGNTIYF. The CDR3 nucleotides are TGTGCCAGCAGCCAAGGTACAGGGATGGGTGGAAACACCATATATTTT.

In the case of this clone: Other DNA variants within this sample encode the same CDR3. CDR3 sequence: CASSYSGQGYYEQYF. The CDR3, as DNA: TGTGCCAGCAGTTACTCCGGACAGGGATACTACGAGCAGTACTTC. The V call is TRBV6-5, the J call TRBJ2-7; TRBD1 matches at 8 bases. The CDR3 length is 15 residues. The V gene's germline CDR1 is MNHEY and CDR2 SVGAGI. The trim removed 0 bases at V and 3 bases at J, leaving 4 bases unmatched.

The chain couples TRBV19 to TRBJ1-1, with a possible D match to TRBD1 (5 bases). Trimming took off 4 bases at V and 6 bases at J, with 15 bases between the two ends. The germline gives CDR1 LNHDA, CDR2 SQIVND (reference sequence). The CDR3 is made up of 14 amino acids. This CDR3 is CASSNPGEWSEAFF. The CDR3 DNA reads as TGTGCCAGTAGTAATCCGGGGGAGTGGTCTGAAGCTTTCTTT.